A single sample is the source of the 12 T cell receptor beta chains below, sequenced in a study of blood T cell repertoires in COVID-19. The method was immunoSEQ multiplex PCR; TCRdb's version includes in-frame clones alone and lacks a portion of them. The data hold fewer than 300,000 clones, with more than 70% observed a single time. The sequencing sample was made of peripheral blood. These receptors were collected from a woman aged 40-49 years who had recovered from COVID-19.

This chain connects TRBV30 to TRBJ2-3; D is ambiguous. CDR3 length: 12 amino acids. Per the germline V gene, CDR1 is GTSNPN and CDR2 is SVGIG (reference sequence). Trimming took 3 bases from V and 2 from J, leaving 6 bases between them. The CDR3 DNA is TGTGCCTGGAGCCTCTCCACAGATACGCAGTATTTT. This encodes CAWSLSTDTQYF. Full variable domain (missing parts from reference TRBV30 and TRBJ2-3): SQTIHQWPATLVQPVGSPLSLECTVEGTSNPNLYWYRQAAGRGLQLLFYSVGIGQISSEVPQNLSASRPQDRQFILSSKKLLLSDSGFYLCAWSLSTDTQYFGPGTRLTVL.

This chain links TRBV9 with TRBJ2-3; 7 nucleotides match TRBD1. The CDR3 extends over 15 amino acids. V trimming: 4 bases; J trimming: 2 bases; junction bases outside the gene matches: 7. Per germline, CDR1 SGDLS and CDR2 YYNGEE. CDR3 amino acids: CASSRAGGITDTQYF. The DNA of the CDR3 is TGTGCCAGCAGCCGGGCAGGGGGAATCACAGATACGCAGTATTTT.

This CDR3 reads CASSLGALDYGYTF. CDR3 DNA sequence: TGTGCCAGCAGCTTGGGGGCCTTAGATTATGGCTACACCTTC. The J gene is TRBJ1-2, the V gene TRBV5-6; D is uncertain. CDR1 and CDR2 (germline): SGHDT, YYEEEE. The V gene lost 0 bases and the J gene lost 5 bases, with 11 bases spanning the gap. The length of the CDR3 is 14 residues.

This clone is a singleton in its sample. The chain has TRBV9 and TRBJ2-5; possibly TRBD2 for D (7 bases). The CDR3 runs to 14 residues. Trimming shortened V by 0 bases and J by 5 bases, and 11 bases separated the two germline ends. Germline V gene lookup returns CDR1 SGDLS and CDR2 YYNGEE. Here the CDR3 reads CASSVGGGRETQYF. CDR3 coding DNA: TGTGCCAGCAGCGTAGGCGGGGGCAGGGAGACCCAGTACTTC.

J is TRBJ2-7 and V is TRBV5-6, with TRBD2 matching 8 bases. CDR1 SGHDT and CDR2 YYEEEE come from the germline V gene. CDR3 size: 19 residues. J lost 6 bases, V lost 2 bases, and 22 bases had no gene match. The CDR3 region has the DNA TGTGCCAGCAGCTTTGGCCGGGTGGTAGCGGGACCCTTTTGGGCCGAGCAGTACTTC. This encodes CASSFGRVVAGPFWAEQYF.

This clone was picked up one time. The chain links TRBV19 to TRBJ1-1, with a possible D match to TRBD1 (5 bases). CDR3 size: 13 residues. Germline CDR1 LNHDA, CDR2 SQIVND (reference sequence). The V end was cut by 9 bases, the J end by 8 bases, with 19 bases between. CDR3 bases: TGTGCCAGCCGCGGGGGGTGGAGGTCCGAAGCTTTCTTT. Translation gives CASRGGWRSEAFF.

The genes are TRBV25-1 and TRBJ1-6; 8 bases line up with TRBD1. V was pared by 6 bases and J by 5 bases, with 3 bases of the junction left unmatched. The CDR3 loop spans 14 amino acids. Looked up from germline, CDR1 is MGHDK and CDR2 is SYGVNS. The CDR3 reads CASSSQGDNSPLHF. CDR3 sequence (DNA): TGTGCCAGCAGCTCACAGGGGGATAATTCACCCCTCCACTTT.

This clone was found once. The V call is TRBV27, the J call TRBJ2-7; a possible D gene is TRBD2 (6 bases). The CDR3 runs to 16 residues. V gave up 5 bases and J gave up 3 bases, with 20 bases separating them. Germline CDR1 reads MNHEY; CDR2 reads SMNVEV (reference sequence). The CDR3 spells CASSPRLGAGVYEQYF. The DNA for the CDR3 is TGTGCCAGCAGTCCCAGACTCGGAGCGGGTGTCTACGAGCAGTACTTC.

This chain links TRBV6-2 or TRBV6-3 with TRBJ2-7; 10 bases are shared with TRBD1. CDR1 and CDR2 from the germline V gene are MNHEY and SVGEGT. The CDR3 contains 14 residues. With 6 bases clipped from V and 4 bases from J, the junction kept 6 bases outside the gene matches. CDR3 residues: CASSLPGQGYEQYV. The CDR3 DNA follows: TGTGCCAGCAGCCTACCGGGACAGGGGTACGAGCAGTACGTC.

V is TRBV15 and J is TRBJ2-1; 7 positions agree with TRBD2. The CDR3 covers 15 residues. V lost 1 base, J lost 7 bases, and 7 bases stayed unmatched. Germline V gene data show CDR1 as LNHNV and CDR2 as YYDKDF (reference sequence). The CDR3 bases are TGTGCCACCAGCAGAGTGTGGGGAGGGGCGAATGAGCAGTTCTTC. It specifies CATSRVWGGANEQFF.

V and J are TRBV30 and TRBJ1-5; 7 nucleotides match TRBD1. The CDR3 covers 13 residues. Unmatched junction bases numbered 6, after V lost 5 bases and J lost 5 bases. The germline V gene encodes CDR1 GTSNPN and CDR2 SVGIG (reference sequence). The CDR3 loop is CAWATGVHQPQHF. DNA for the CDR3: TGTGCCTGGGCTACAGGGGTCCATCAGCCCCAGCATTTT.

The chain is built from TRBV11-2 and TRBJ2-2, with D possibly being TRBD1 (5 bases). Between the trimmed V and J ends, which lost 5 bases and 0 bases, there was a span of 10 bases. Looked up from germline, CDR1 is SGHAT and CDR2 is FQNNGV. The CDR3 has 15 residues. CDR3 sequence (DNA): TGTGCCAGCAGCCCTCGACAGCCGAACACCGGGGAGCTGTTTTTT. It specifies CASSPRQPNTGELFF. The full variable domain, its missing parts supplied by reference TRBV11-2 and TRBJ2-2, is EAGVAQSPRYKIIEKRQSVAFWCNPISGHATLYWYQQILGQGPKLLIQFQNNGVVDDSQLPKDRFSAERLKGVDSTLKIQPAKLEDSAVYLCASSPRQPNTGELFFGEGSRLTVL.